This T cell receptor (beta chain) was captured by sequencing in a study of cytomegalovirus exposure and HLA in healthy donors. CDR3 size: 14 residues. Germline assignment: CDR1 SGHRS and CDR2 YFSETQ. V lost 3 bases to trimming and J lost 10 bases; unmatched junction nucleotides: 9. TCRdb's copy holds only in-frame clones and misses some; the assay was immunoSEQ multiplex PCR. The sample shows about 180,000 clones, around nine tenths of them seen only once. The chain employs TRBV5-1 and TRBJ2-1, with 8 bases identical to TRBD2. This TCR derives from a young man in good health and CMV-seropositive. Input material: PBMCs. The chain's CDR3 is CASSSGLGREEQFF. CDR3 nucleotide sequence: TGCGCCAGCAGCTCGGGACTAGGTAGGGAGGAGCAGTTCTTC.